The entry below describes one T cell receptor beta chain. Its cognate antigen is unknown. The data are from a study of CD8+ T cells in alopecia areata. The CDR3 has 12 residues. Trimming stripped 4 bases from V and 1 base from J, with 4 bases between. CDR1 is LGHNT, CDR2 FRNRAP, per germline. Sequencing templates came from extracted RNA that was reverse transcribed into cDNA. TCRdb's table, derived via immunoSEQ multiplex PCR, lists solely in-frame clones and lacks some. The table includes 90,000 to 150,000 clones, around 56% detected once. General study results and limits: Among the top 100, expanded CD8+ clones, as well as scalp clonality, were significantly decreased by tofacitinib.

Treatment indicated: oral pan-JAK inhibitor, 5-10 mg twice daily. Sampling of alopecia areata patients yielded lesional scalp punch biopsies as well as peripheral blood. This receptor was identified in a human donor with alopecia areata. The V gene is TRBV12-5, the J gene TRBJ2-5; D unclear. The input for sequencing was CD4+ T cells sorted from blood, taken at week 4, from a patient treated with tofacitinib. CDR3 in amino acids: CASGSPQETQYF. The CDR3 bases are TGTGCTAGTGGTTCTCCCCAAGAGACCCAGTACTTC.